A selection of T cell receptor beta chains follows, all from one sample in a study of T-cell reconstitution after alpha-beta-depleted transplantation in children. Using its own MiXCR run on the PCR reads, TCRdb lists one record per CDR3 protein. Of 400,000 to 550,000 distinct CDR3 sequences in the sample, about 10% were seen once. Source: PBMCs, taken before TCRalphabeta/CD19-depleted stem cell transplant. The receptors were sampled from a child aged 2-15 years with inherited bone marrow failure, due to receive a stem cell transplant. The CDR3 runs from the conserved cysteine through the conserved F or W. A D gene is named only where the DNA matches it firmly. Rows give clone size only sometimes, using once, few, many, or a class for an expanded clone.

CDR3 DNA: TGTGCCAGCAGTTTTAGGGGGCCTGCTTTCTTT
CDR3 protein: CASSFRGPAFF
J gene: TRBJ1-1
CDR3 length: 11
D gene: TRBD1
clone size: many
V gene: TRBV12-3/TRBV12-4

CDR3 DNA: TGCAGTGCTCCCAAGCCGGGACAGGGCCACTATGGCTACACCTTC
CDR3 protein: CSAPKPGQGHYGYTF
J gene: TRBJ1-2
CDR3 length: 15
D gene: TRBD1
clone size: many
V gene: TRBV20-1

CDR3 DNA: TGTGCCAGCAGCCCGGACAGGCGGGGGAATGAGCAGTTCTTC
CDR3 protein: CASSPDRRGNEQFF
J gene: TRBJ2-1
CDR3 length: 14
D gene: .
clone size: many
V gene: TRBV6-1

CDR3 DNA: TGCAGTGCCATCGGGGCGGGAGGGCCTATTGATGAGCAGTTCTTC
CDR3 protein: CSAIGAGGPIDEQFF
J gene: TRBJ2-1
CDR3 length: 15
D gene: TRBD2
clone size: few
V gene: TRBV20-1

CDR3 DNA: TGTGCCAGCAGTTACCTCCGGGACAGGTCCGCCGAGCAGTACTTC
CDR3 protein: CASSYLRDRSAEQYF
J gene: TRBJ2-7
CDR3 length: 15
D gene: TRBD1
clone size: .
V gene: TRBV6-2/TRBV6-3

CDR3 DNA: TGTGCCACCAGTGATCATAATCAGCCCCAGCATTTT
CDR3 protein: CATSDHNQPQHF
J gene: TRBJ1-5
CDR3 length: 12
D gene: .
clone size: few
V gene: TRBV24-1

CDR3 DNA: TGTGCCAGCAGATTCACAGGGGCCCCCACGAACACTGAAGCTTTCTTT
CDR3 protein: CASRFTGAPTNTEAFF
J gene: TRBJ1-1
CDR3 length: 16
D gene: TRBD1
clone size: many
V gene: TRBV7-2

CDR3 DNA: TGCGCCAGCAATGATGGGCTAGCGGGAGTCATTTACAATGAGCAGTTCTTC
CDR3 protein: CASNDGLAGVIYNEQFF
J gene: TRBJ2-1
CDR3 length: 17
D gene: TRBD2
clone size: .
V gene: TRBV10-2

CDR3 DNA: TGTGCCAGCAGCCTCCCCGCGAGGACCTCCGGACTAGCGGGGCAATCCTACAATGAGCAGTTCTTC
CDR3 protein: CASSLPARTSGLAGQSYNEQFF
J gene: TRBJ2-1
CDR3 length: 22
D gene: TRBD2
clone size: .
V gene: TRBV4-2

CDR3 DNA: TGTGCCAGCAGCCGCGGGGCTTATGAGCAGTTCTTC
CDR3 protein: CASSRGAYEQFF
J gene: TRBJ2-1
CDR3 length: 12
D gene: .
clone size: many
V gene: TRBV3-1

CDR3 DNA: TGTGCCAGCGTCTTTAAGGGGGAGCAGTTCTTC
CDR3 protein: CASVFKGEQFF
J gene: TRBJ2-1
CDR3 length: 11
D gene: .
clone size: few
V gene: TRBV12-3/TRBV12-4

CDR3 DNA: TGCGCCAGCAGCGGGGACGTCACCTACGAGCAGTACTTC
CDR3 protein: CASSGDVTYEQYF
J gene: TRBJ2-7
CDR3 length: 13
D gene: .
clone size: many
V gene: TRBV5-1

CDR3 DNA: TGCAGCGTTGAAGATCGTGGGAGTCCCTACGAGCAGTACTTC
CDR3 protein: CSVEDRGSPYEQYF
J gene: TRBJ2-7
CDR3 length: 14
D gene: .
clone size: many
V gene: TRBV29-1

CDR3 DNA: TGTGCCTGGTCACGAGGACAGGGTGGGCACACAGATACGCAGTATTTT
CDR3 protein: CAWSRGQGGHTDTQYF
J gene: TRBJ2-3
CDR3 length: 16
D gene: TRBD1
clone size: many
V gene: TRBV30

CDR3 DNA: TGTGCCAGCAGCGTTGTTCAGGGGGCTGTTAACGAGCAGTACTTC
CDR3 protein: CASSVVQGAVNEQYF
J gene: TRBJ2-7
CDR3 length: 15
D gene: TRBD1
clone size: many
V gene: TRBV9

CDR3 DNA: TGCGCCAGCAGCGCCCTACAGGGGGGTCATGAGACCCAGTACTTC
CDR3 protein: CASSALQGGHETQYF
J gene: TRBJ2-5
CDR3 length: 15
D gene: TRBD1
clone size: many
V gene: TRBV5-1

CDR3 DNA: TGTGCCAGTAGTATAGGGCTAGCGGCACCCTACGAGCAGTACTTC
CDR3 protein: CASSIGLAAPYEQYF
J gene: TRBJ2-7
CDR3 length: 15
D gene: TRBD2
clone size: few
V gene: TRBV19

CDR3 DNA: TGCGCCAGCAGCCAAGAGGGAATAGCGGGCGACTTTTATAGCAATGAGCAGTTCTTC
CDR3 protein: CASSQEGIAGDFYSNEQFF
J gene: TRBJ2-1
CDR3 length: 19
D gene: TRBD2
clone size: many
V gene: TRBV4-3

CDR3 DNA: TGCAGTGCTAGAGTTGCAAATCAGCCCCAGCATTTT
CDR3 protein: CSARVANQPQHF
J gene: TRBJ1-5
CDR3 length: 12
D gene: .
clone size: many
V gene: TRBV20-1

CDR3 DNA: TGTGCCAGCAGTCGGGACAGCTATAGCAATCAGCCCCAGCATTTT
CDR3 protein: CASSRDSYSNQPQHF
J gene: TRBJ1-5
CDR3 length: 15
D gene: TRBD1
clone size: .
V gene: TRBV6-1

CDR3 DNA: TGCAGTGCTAGTCGTGGCGGGAGGCCCCATGAGCAGTTCTTC
CDR3 protein: CSASRGGRPHEQFF
J gene: TRBJ2-1
CDR3 length: 14
D gene: TRBD2
clone size: many
V gene: TRBV20-1

CDR3 DNA: TGTGCCAGTAGGGACAGTGTTCAGCCCCAGCATTTT
CDR3 protein: CASRDSVQPQHF
J gene: TRBJ1-5
CDR3 length: 12
D gene: .
clone size: .
V gene: TRBV19

CDR3 DNA: TGTGCCAGCTGCGATAGCGAACCCTACTACGAGCAGTACTTC
CDR3 protein: CASCDSEPYYEQYF
J gene: TRBJ2-7
CDR3 length: 14
D gene: .
clone size: .
V gene: TRBV6-2/TRBV6-3

CDR3 DNA: TGTGCCAGCAGCCAAGGACTAGCGGGAGTTGGTGAGCAGTTCTTC
CDR3 protein: CASSQGLAGVGEQFF
J gene: TRBJ2-1
CDR3 length: 15
D gene: TRBD2
clone size: few
V gene: TRBV12-3/TRBV12-4

CDR3 DNA: TGCAGCTCACGGAGGCTGGGGGCGGGGGAGCAGTTCTTC
CDR3 protein: CSSRRLGAGEQFF
J gene: TRBJ2-1
CDR3 length: 13
D gene: .
clone size: .
V gene: TRBV29-1

CDR3 DNA: TGTGCCAGCAGTTCGGACAGGGGGATCTACAATGAGCAGTTCTTC
CDR3 protein: CASSSDRGIYNEQFF
J gene: TRBJ2-1
CDR3 length: 15
D gene: TRBD1
clone size: many
V gene: TRBV12-3/TRBV12-4

CDR3 DNA: TGTGCCATCAGCGGATCTATCGCGCAGTATTTT
CDR3 protein: CAISGSIAQYF
J gene: TRBJ2-3
CDR3 length: 11
D gene: .
clone size: few
V gene: TRBV10-3

CDR3 DNA: TGTGCCAGCTCACTCGACAGGAACTCCTACGAGCAGTACTTC
CDR3 protein: CASSLDRNSYEQYF
J gene: TRBJ2-7
CDR3 length: 14
D gene: .
clone size: .
V gene: TRBV18

CDR3 DNA: TGTGCCAGCAGACAAGCGGGCGGGATTGGGTACAATGAGCAGTTCTTC
CDR3 protein: CASRQAGGIGYNEQFF
J gene: TRBJ2-1
CDR3 length: 16
D gene: .
clone size: few
V gene: TRBV7-2

CDR3 DNA: TGCGCCAGCAGCTTGGGTGGCTTGCAACCTGGTACGCAGTATTTT
CDR3 protein: CASSLGGLQPGTQYF
J gene: TRBJ2-3
CDR3 length: 15
D gene: .
clone size: .
V gene: TRBV5-1

CDR3 DNA: TGCAGCGTTGGCGACAGCACAGATACGCAGTATTTT
CDR3 protein: CSVGDSTDTQYF
J gene: TRBJ2-3
CDR3 length: 12
D gene: .
clone size: many
V gene: TRBV29-1

CDR3 DNA: TGTGCCAGCAGTCCACTAGCGGGAGGGCCTGGCACAGATACGCAGTATTTT
CDR3 protein: CASSPLAGGPGTDTQYF
J gene: TRBJ2-3
CDR3 length: 17
D gene: TRBD2
clone size: many
V gene: TRBV6-1

CDR3 DNA: TGTGCCAGCAGCTTCAGACTAGCGGGTGGAGAGCAGTTCTTC
CDR3 protein: CASSFRLAGGEQFF
J gene: TRBJ2-1
CDR3 length: 14
D gene: TRBD2
clone size: many
V gene: TRBV7-2